The rows below give T cell receptor beta chains drawn from one sample of a study of cytomegalovirus exposure and HLA in healthy donors. The assay was immunoSEQ multiplex PCR, and TCRdb's table has in-frame clones only and misses some. The sample holds 100,000 to 150,000 clones; 70% to 90% are singletons and the top ten take about 4.1%. Specimen: PBMCs. The receptors originated from a man in his late teens or twenties in good health and CMV-seropositive. Each CDR3 is given with its conserved first and last residue. The D gene is left open where the match is weak.

D gene,J gene,V gene,CDR3 DNA,CDR3 protein
TRBD1,TRBJ2-7,TRBV6-1,TGTGCCAGCAGTGCCCGACAACCGGGACAGGGGGCGTTCGAGCAGTACTTC,CASSARQPGQGAFEQYF
TRBD2,TRBJ2-5,TRBV7-2,TGTGCCAGCAGCTTAATAGCGGGGGGGCACCTACAAGAGACCCAGTACTTC,CASSLIAGGHLQETQYF
TRBD2,TRBJ2-7,TRBV19,TGTGCCAGTAGTCCAAGACGGACTAGCGTCTACGAGCAGTACTTC,CASSPRRTSVYEQYF
.,TRBJ1-1,TRBV6-1,TGTGCCAGCACTAATTTTATTCGGGACACTGAAGCTTTCTTT,CASTNFIRDTEAFF
.,TRBJ1-5,TRBV27,TGTGCCAGCAGTCCTCAGGGCAACAATCAGCCCCAGCATTTT,CASSPQGNNQPQHF
.,TRBJ2-7,TRBV12-2,TGTGCAAGTCGCTTAGGATGGCCAGCGGGGGGTGAGCAGTACTTC,CASRLGWPAGGEQYF
.,TRBJ1-1,TRBV18,TGTGCCAGCTCACCACCAGCCAAGAGGAACACTGAAGCTTTCTTT,CASSPPAKRNTEAFF
TRBD1,TRBJ1-1,TRBV29-1,TGCAGCGTTTCCCCGGGACAGTTGAACACTGAAGCTTTCTTT,CSVSPGQLNTEAFF
TRBD1,TRBJ1-1,TRBV6-5,TGTGCCAGCAGTTACAGGCAGACAGGGGGTTTAACTGAAGCTTTCTTT,CASSYRQTGGLTEAFF
.,TRBJ1-1,TRBV29-1,TGCAGCGTTGCACAGGTTATGAACACTGAAGCTTTCTTT,CSVAQVMNTEAFF